The 20 T cell receptor beta chains presented below share a single source sample, sequenced in a study of identical twins (dated by TCRdb to the mid-2010s). Receptors were amplified or captured by 5' RACE. The sequencer was an Illumina HiSeq 2000. The public reads were reprocessed in TCRdb via fastp at Q25 and MiXCR, keeping in-frame beta chains. Records with the same CDR3 protein are collapsed into one entry carrying the most frequent genes and DNA. For this sample there are more than 650,000 distinct CDR3 sequences; 5.5% to 6.5% appear just once. The ten most abundant clones make up about 1.8% of the sample. The sequenced material came from naive T cells sorted from blood. This specimen's cell subset or site label, per the study, means: cells isolated with a human naive T-cell isolation kit. All receptors derive from a man in his late teens or twenties in good health.

This clonotype turned up a few times. This rearrangement joins TRBV20-1 to TRBJ1-2; no clear D gene. CDR3 size: 10 residues. CDR1 DFQATT and CDR2 SNEGSKA come from the germline V gene (reference sequence). Trimming left V 6 bases short and J 6 bases short, with 8 bases between. The CDR3 loop reads CSAKYNGYTF. CDR3 DNA sequence: TGCAGTGCCAAGTATAATGGCTACACCTTC.

This clonotype was seen ten or more times. The J gene is TRBJ2-3, the V gene TRBV6-1; 12 bases line up with TRBD2. The CDR3 runs 15 residues. From germline, CDR1 is MNHNS and CDR2 SASEGT. Trimming cost V 6 bases and J 3 bases; bases outside gene matches: 4. The CDR3 loop reads CASRGLAGSTDTQYF. CDR3 nucleotides: TGTGCCAGCAGAGGACTAGCGGGATCGACAGATACGCAGTATTTT.

The table lists this clonotype with many counts. This chain links TRBV20-1 with TRBJ2-2; D gene uncertain. This CDR3 comprises 13 residues. Deletions cut 2 bases from V and 4 bases from J, with 8 bases between. Looked up from germline, CDR1 is DFQATT and CDR2 is SNEGSKA (reference sequence). The CDR3: CSARPPATGELFF. CDR3 DNA sequence: TGCAGTGCTAGACCCCCTGCCACCGGGGAGCTGTTTTTT.

The CDR3: CASSGTSGRGNEQYV. In DNA form, the CDR3 reads TGTGCCAGCAGTGGTACTAGCGGGAGGGGCAACGAGCAGTACGTC. The J gene is TRBJ2-7, the V gene TRBV6-1; 13 nucleotides line up with TRBD2. Looked up from germline, CDR1 is MNHNS and CDR2 is SASEGT. The V gene end was trimmed by 4 bases and the J gene end by 5 bases; junction bases not matched to a gene: 5. The CDR3 has 15 residues.

This clonotype occurred many times. This chain connects TRBV6-5 to TRBJ2-5; a weak D match, TRBD2 (7 bases). Germline CDR1 and CDR2: MNHEY and SVGAGI. V was shortened by 0 bases and J by 5 bases, with 13 bases between the two germline ends. The CDR3 loop spans 15 amino acids. The CDR3 sequence: CASSYSGGGHETQYF. CDR3 in DNA: TGTGCCAGCAGTTACTCGGGAGGGGGTCATGAGACCCAGTACTTC.

This clonotype was found a few times. This chain links TRBV29-1 with TRBJ2-6; 8 bases are a match to TRBD1. The V segment lost 6 bases and the J segment 10 bases; nucleotides outside the gene matches: 5. The V gene's germline CDR1 is SQVTM and CDR2 ANQGSEA. The CDR3 runs to 12 residues. CDR3 amino acids: CSVRDRPNVLTF. CDR3 coding DNA: TGCAGCGTCCGGGACAGGCCTAACGTCCTGACTTTC.

The gene calls are TRBV15 and TRBJ2-7; 15 bases agree with TRBD2. V gave up 5 bases and J gave up 2 bases; unmatched junction bases: 7. The germline gives CDR1 LNHNV, CDR2 YYDKDF (reference sequence). The CDR3 loop spans 17 amino acids. For the CDR3, the DNA is TGTGCCACCAGCGGGTTTGGACTAGCGGGAGGGCCCTACGAGCAGTACTTC. Protein: CATSGFGLAGGPYEQYF.

V is TRBV10-3 and J is TRBJ2-7, with D hard to call. CDR1 and CDR2 (germline): ENHRY, SYGVKD. Trimming pared 6 bases from V and 0 bases from J, leaving 15 bases between. CDR3 length: 15 amino acids. CDR3 amino acids: CAISLLGPNSYEQYF. The DNA for the CDR3 is TGTGCCATCAGCCTACTCGGCCCGAACTCCTACGAGCAGTACTTC.

The chain is built from TRBV5-6 and TRBJ2-1, with 10 positions matching TRBD2. Trimming at V came to 4 bases and at J to 6 bases, leaving 10 bases not matched to a gene. This CDR3 is 16 amino acids long. CDR1 is SGHDT and CDR2 is YYEEEE in the germline V gene. The CDR3 bases are TGTGCCAGCAGCCCTATTTCGGGACTAGCGTTCAATGAGCAGTTCTTC. Residues: CASSPISGLAFNEQFF.

The J gene is TRBJ2-5, the V gene TRBV24-1, with TRBD1 identical over 8 bases. J was trimmed by 3 bases and V by 0 bases; bases with no gene match: 29. There are 24 residues in the CDR3. Germline CDR1 is KGHDR and CDR2 is SFDVKD. The CDR3: CATSDLLGRFRTGWRRGHEETQYF. The CDR3 DNA follows: TGTGCCACCAGTGATTTGCTCGGTAGGTTTCGGACAGGGTGGCGCCGCGGCCACGAAGAGACCCAGTACTTC.

This clonotype was counted between two and nine times. The rearrangement uses TRBV24-1 and TRBJ2-3; 8 bases are shared with TRBD2. The V gene's germline CDR1 is KGHDR and CDR2 SFDVKD. V lost 12 bases to trimming and J lost 6 bases; unmatched junction nucleotides: 10. CDR3 length: 13 amino acids. As DNA, the CDR3 is TGTGCCTCGGGGGGGACGGTCATTGATACGCAGTATTTT. Its protein is CASGGTVIDTQYF.

Many counts were recorded for this clonotype. The chain has TRBV20-1 and TRBJ2-7; D gene ambiguous. The CDR3 is made up of 11 amino acids. Germline lookup yields CDR1 DFQATT and CDR2 SNEGSKA (reference sequence). The germline V and J ends were trimmed by 0 bases and 5 bases, with 5 bases remaining between them. CDR3 sequence (DNA): TGCAGTGCTAGAGATTTGAACGAGCAGTACTTC. Translated: CSARDLNEQYF.

As to this clonotype: Given a much more abundant clone one base away, this may be a read error. The chain combines TRBV4-3 with TRBJ1-4; 7 bases agree with TRBD1. The CDR3 contains 14 residues. The germline V gene encodes CDR1 LGHNA and CDR2 YSLEER. The CDR3, as DNA: TGCGCCAGCACGGCAGACAGGGTCGATGAAAAACCGTTTTTT. Translation: CASTADRVDEKPFF.

The V call is TRBV12-3 or TRBV12-4, the J call TRBJ2-1; D is undetermined. V gave up 6 bases and J gave up 9 bases, with 9 bases separating them. The CDR3 has 11 residues. CDR3 loop: CASRNFSEQFF. The CDR3 bases are TGTGCCAGCAGAAACTTCTCTGAGCAGTTCTTC.

At least ten counts were recorded for this clonotype. The V and J genes are TRBV12-3 or TRBV12-4 and TRBJ2-1; TRBD2 matches at 7 bases. With 9 bases clipped from V and 2 bases from J, the junction kept 10 bases outside the gene matches. The CDR3 consists of 15 residues. CDR3 in DNA: TGTGCCAGTAGGCTTGGGACTACGACCTACAATGAGCAGTTCTTC. Protein: CASRLGTTTYNEQFF.

This chain links TRBV12-3 or TRBV12-4 with TRBJ2-5; 8 positions match TRBD2. V gave up 6 bases and J gave up 5 bases; unmatched junction bases: 14. The CDR3 covers 16 residues. CDR3: CASRPLRAGASETQYF. CDR3 coding DNA: TGTGCCAGCAGACCCCTGAGAGCGGGAGCCTCGGAGACCCAGTACTTC.

This chain connects TRBV20-1 to TRBJ1-3; D possibly corresponds to TRBD1 (5 bases). The length of the CDR3 is 14 residues. V lost 4 bases and J 0 bases, leaving 10 bases between the germline ends. Germline V CDR1 and CDR2: DFQATT, SNEGSKA (reference sequence). In nucleotides, the CDR3 is TGCAGTGCTATCGACAGAAGCTCTGGAAACACCATATATTTT. It specifies CSAIDRSSGNTIYF.

This clonotype was counted at least ten times. The chain is built from TRBV20-1 and TRBJ1-5; possible D gene TRBD1, 6 bases. Between the trimmed V and J ends, which lost 6 bases and 5 bases, there was a span of 11 bases. Germline V CDR1 and CDR2: DFQATT, SNEGSKA (reference sequence). This CDR3 is built from 12 residues. The CDR3 is CSANRVDQPQHF. The CDR3 coding sequence is TGCAGTGCCAACAGGGTCGATCAGCCCCAGCATTTT.

This clonotype was observed at least ten times. This rearrangement joins TRBV5-1 to TRBJ2-5; D not resolved. The CDR3 totals 16 residues. The germline CDR1 and CDR2 sequences are SGHRS and YFSETQ. Trimming shortened V by 0 bases and J by 0 bases, and 12 bases separated the two germline ends. As DNA, the CDR3 is TGCGCCAGCAGCTTGGATTTGCCGACCTACCAAGAGACCCAGTACTTC. This codes for CASSLDLPTYQETQYF.

This clonotype occurred a few times. The V and J genes are TRBV5-1 and TRBJ1-1; D remains unclear. The CDR3 runs to 14 residues. Germline V lookup: CDR1 SGHRS, CDR2 YFSETQ. Trimming removed 3 bases at V and 2 bases at J, with 11 bases between. The CDR3 region is CASSWKTGNTEAFF. CDR3 nucleotides: TGCGCCAGCAGCTGGAAAACGGGAAACACTGAAGCTTTCTTT.